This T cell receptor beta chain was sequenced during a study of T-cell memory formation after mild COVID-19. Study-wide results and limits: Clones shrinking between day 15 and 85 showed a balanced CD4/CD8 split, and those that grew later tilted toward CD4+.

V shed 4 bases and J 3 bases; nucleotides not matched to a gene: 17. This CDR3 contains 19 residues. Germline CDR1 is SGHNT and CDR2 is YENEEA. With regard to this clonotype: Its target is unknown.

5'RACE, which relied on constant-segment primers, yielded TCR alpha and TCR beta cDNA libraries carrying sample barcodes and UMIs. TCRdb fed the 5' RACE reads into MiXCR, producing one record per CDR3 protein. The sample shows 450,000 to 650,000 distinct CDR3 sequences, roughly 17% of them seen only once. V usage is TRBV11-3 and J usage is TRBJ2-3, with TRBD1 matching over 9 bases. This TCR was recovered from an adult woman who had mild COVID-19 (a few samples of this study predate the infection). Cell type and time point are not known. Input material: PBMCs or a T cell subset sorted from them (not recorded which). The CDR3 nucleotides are TGTGCCAGCAGCTGTAGAGAGCCACAGGGGGCAAGGAGAACAGATACGCAGTATTTT. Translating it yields CASSCREPQGARRTDTQYF.